These 27 T cell receptor beta chains were all obtained from the same sample, sequenced in a study of OX40 agonist ivuxolimab in advanced cancers. Data came from immunoSEQ multiplex PCR; TCRdb stores just in-frame clones and leaves some out. The repertoire holds about 71,000 clones, with 91% as singletons. The source was CD4+ or CD8+ T cells sorted from blood, collected in a trial of the OX40 agonist ivuxolimab. These receptors came from an adult with an advanced solid tumor such as melanoma, head and neck, liver or kidney cancer.

The chain employs TRBV29-1 and TRBJ2-1, with a possible D match to TRBD1 (6 bases). The CDR3 runs 15 residues. The V end lost 2 bases, the J end lost 7 bases, and 18 bases lay between the germline ends. CDR1 and CDR2 (germline): SQVTM, ANQGSEA. The CDR3 loop is CSVEPRDNPGNEQFF. The CDR3 DNA reads TGCAGCGTTGAACCCCGGGACAACCCGGGGAATGAGCAGTTCTTC.

The V call is TRBV11-2, the J call TRBJ2-5, with a weak D call TRBD2 (6 bases). This CDR3 contains 15 residues. V was clipped by 1 base and J by 5 bases, with 14 bases between them. Germline V lookup: CDR1 SGHAT, CDR2 FQNNGV. In DNA, the CDR3 is TGTGCCAGCAGCTTAGTCGGGAGTGGGGCCGAGACCCAGTACTTC. Its protein product is CASSLVGSGAETQYF.

Only one count was recorded for this clone. The CDR3 nucleotides are TGCGCCAGCAGCCAAGAGGGGACAGGTTTCTACGAGCAGTACTTC. Translation: CASSQEGTGFYEQYF. The chain employs TRBV4-3 and TRBJ2-7, with TRBD1 identical over 8 bases. The CDR3 totals 15 residues. V was pared by 0 bases and J by 3 bases, with 4 bases of the junction left unmatched. CDR1 and CDR2 from the germline V gene are LGHNA and YSLEER.

The chain employs TRBV15 and TRBJ2-3, with D possibly being TRBD1 (6 bases). There are 17 residues in the CDR3. Looked up from germline, CDR1 is LNHNV and CDR2 is YYDKDF (reference sequence). Trimming stripped 0 bases from V and 2 bases from J, with 15 bases between. CDR3 residues: CATSRDPAWGLTDTQYF. The CDR3 coding sequence is TGTGCCACCAGCAGAGACCCAGCGTGGGGGCTCACAGATACGCAGTATTTT.

The chain couples TRBV5-1 to TRBJ2-2, with D unresolved. CDR3 length: 13 amino acids. CDR1 and CDR2 from the germline V gene are SGHRS and YFSETQ. Trimming took off 0 bases at V and 6 bases at J, with 6 bases between the two ends. The CDR3 spells CASSLEAPGELFF. DNA of the CDR3: TGCGCCAGCAGCTTGGAAGCCCCCGGGGAGCTGTTTTTT.

The rearrangement joins TRBV11-3 to TRBJ2-1; D call uncertain. The germline CDR1 and CDR2 sequences are SGHNT and YENEEA. The CDR3 spans 15 residues. Trimming cost V 0 bases and J 3 bases, with 9 bases left between them. This CDR3 reads CASSLEVVGYNEQFF. CDR3 nucleotide sequence: TGTGCCAGCAGCTTAGAGGTCGTGGGCTACAATGAGCAGTTCTTC.

This CDR3 reads CASSLAGSEQFF. The CDR3 DNA sequence: TGCGCCAGCAGCTTGGCAGGGAGTGAGCAGTTCTTC. The chain is built from TRBV5-1 and TRBJ2-1; D assignment may be TRBD1 or TRBD2 (5 bases each). Trimming removed 0 bases at V and 9 bases at J, with 7 bases between. The CDR3 loop spans 12 amino acids. Per the germline V gene, CDR1 is SGHRS and CDR2 is YFSETQ.

This chain connects TRBV7-9 to TRBJ2-3; 12 nucleotides line up with TRBD2. The V and J ends lost 5 bases and 5 bases, in that order; junction bases with no gene match: 17. CDR3 size: 19 residues. The germline V gene has CDR1 SEHNR and CDR2 FQNEAQ (reference sequence). In DNA form, the CDR3 reads TGTGCCAGCAGCCTACGACAGGGCCCTAGCGGGAGGGCCGGAGATACGCAGTATTTT. Protein sequence: CASSLRQGPSGRAGDTQYF.

The rearrangement links TRBV6-6 to TRBJ2-5, with 10 nucleotides matching TRBD2. The CDR3 extends over 15 amino acids. V trimming: 2 bases; J trimming: 0 bases; junction bases outside the gene matches: 0. The germline CDR1 and CDR2 sequences are MNHNY and SVGAGI (reference sequence). CDR3: CASSYGLADQETQYF. In nucleotides, the CDR3 is TGTGCCAGCAGTTACGGACTAGCGGACCAAGAGACCCAGTACTTC.

This clone appeared a single time. This chain connects TRBV9 to TRBJ2-1, with D hard to call. The germline V and J ends were trimmed by 0 bases and 5 bases, with 9 bases remaining between them. The CDR3 contains 14 residues. Per the germline V gene, CDR1 is SGDLS and CDR2 is YYNGEE. CDR3 residues: CASSVVASDNEQFF. CDR3 coding DNA: TGTGCCAGCAGCGTAGTGGCGTCAGACAATGAGCAGTTCTTC.

This clone appeared a single time. V is TRBV27 and J is TRBJ2-7; D may be TRBD1 (5 bases). Trimming removed 5 bases at V and 5 bases at J, with 13 bases between. CDR3 length equals 13 residues. CDR1 and CDR2 (germline): MNHEY, SMNVEV (reference sequence). The CDR3 DNA sequence: TGTGCCAGCAGTGGACAAGGGCTCGACGAGCAGTACTTC. Protein product: CASSGQGLDEQYF.

J is TRBJ2-2 and V is TRBV27, with D perhaps matching TRBD1 (5 bases). Between the trimmed V and J ends, which lost 1 base and 1 base, there was a span of 7 bases. This CDR3 is 15 amino acids long. From germline, CDR1 is MNHEY and CDR2 SMNVEV (reference sequence). As DNA, the CDR3 is TGTGCCAGCAGTTTATTTCAGGGGAACACCGGGGAGCTGTTTTTT. Protein sequence: CASSLFQGNTGELFF.

J is TRBJ2-5 and V is TRBV28; 7 nucleotides agree with TRBD1. Trimming at V came to 5 bases and at J to 3 bases, leaving 6 bases not matched to a gene. Germline lookup yields CDR1 MDHEN and CDR2 SYDVKM. CDR3 length: 14 amino acids. The CDR3 nucleotides read TGTGCCAGCAGTCGCCCAGGGGGAGAAGAGACCCAGTACTTC. Protein product: CASSRPGGEETQYF.

The CDR3 loop reads CASSRTGGLLTGELFF. The CDR3 DNA reads TGTGCCAGCAGTCGGACAGGGGGTCTCTTGACCGGGGAGCTGTTTTTT. This chain joins TRBV27 and TRBJ2-2; 10 nucleotides line up with TRBD1. After removal of 5 bases from V and 5 bases from J, the junction contained 8 bases not matched to a gene. CDR1 and CDR2 (germline): MNHEY, SMNVEV (reference sequence). The CDR3 covers 16 residues.

This chain uses TRBV28 with TRBJ2-2; possibly TRBD1 for D (6 bases). This CDR3 spans 14 amino acids. V lost 8 bases and J 5 bases, leaving 15 bases between the germline ends. CDR1 is MDHEN, CDR2 SYDVKM, per germline. The CDR3 is CASRDQGITGELFF. The CDR3 coding sequence is TGTGCCAGCCGGGACCAGGGGATTACCGGGGAGCTGTTTTTT.

The rearrangement uses TRBV9 and TRBJ2-2; 8 bases agree with TRBD2. Germline V CDR1 and CDR2: SGDLS, YYNGEE. There are 17 residues in the CDR3. V lost 4 bases, J lost 5 bases, and 13 bases stayed unmatched. CDR3 region: CASSPDYSGTVTGELFF. The DNA for the CDR3 is TGTGCCAGCAGCCCGGACTATAGCGGGACGGTTACCGGGGAGCTGTTTTTT.

The chain couples TRBV6-5 to TRBJ1-2, with D perhaps matching TRBD1 (5 bases). V was pared by 6 bases and J by 5 bases, with 19 bases between. CDR1 is MNHEY, CDR2 SVGAGI, per germline. This CDR3 is 15 amino acids long. The CDR3 bases are TGTGCCAGCAGCCAATCAATGGGGGAAGCTTATGGCTACACCTTC. The encoded protein is CASSQSMGEAYGYTF.

This clone was found once. The gene calls are TRBV2 and TRBJ2-7; D possibly corresponds to TRBD2 (5 bases). Germline V gene lookup returns CDR1 SNHLY and CDR2 FYNNEI. V gave up 11 bases and J gave up 2 bases, with 10 bases separating them. There are 11 residues in the CDR3. The CDR3, as DNA: TGTGCCTCTCGGGATACCTACGAGCAGTACTTC. It yields the protein CASRDTYEQYF. The whole variable domain, remainder taken from reference TRBV2 and TRBJ2-7, is EPEVTQTPSHQVTQMGQEVILRCVPISNHLYFYWYRQILGQKVEFLVSFYNNEISEKSEIFDDQFSVERPDGSNFTLKIRSTKLEDSAMYFCASRDTYEQYFGPGTRLTVT.

The chain has TRBV5-1 and TRBJ2-1; no reliable D call. The CDR3 loop spans 14 amino acids. The germline V gene has CDR1 SGHRS and CDR2 YFSETQ. V lost 4 bases and J lost 9, with 17 bases in between. CDR3 residues: CASSLSLLVVEQFF. CDR3 DNA sequence: TGCGCCAGCAGCCTCTCCCTCCTAGTGGTTGAGCAGTTCTTC.

The chain joins TRBV6-5 to TRBJ2-5; 7 bases are shared with TRBD2. This CDR3 comprises 14 residues. The germline V gene encodes CDR1 MNHEY and CDR2 SVGAGI. V was pared by 7 bases and J by 1 base, with 6 bases of the junction left unmatched. The CDR3 nucleotides are TGTGCCAGCACCGTAAGCGGGGCCCAAGAGACCCAGTACTTC. Protein product: CASTVSGAQETQYF.

This clone was found many times. The chain recombines TRBV10-2 with TRBJ2-2; 7 positions match TRBD2. The CDR3 loop spans 18 amino acids. V lost 7 bases and J lost 0; bases outside the gene matches: 14. CDR1 and CDR2 (germline): WSHSY, SAAADI. The DNA of the CDR3 is TGCGCCAGCATGGGTTTGGATCTAGCGGAGCCGAACACCGGGGAGCTGTTTTTT. Amino acids: CASMGLDLAEPNTGELFF.

The chain carries TRBV27 and TRBJ2-1, with D possibly being TRBD1 (6 bases). The CDR3 spans 18 residues. The germline V and J ends were trimmed by 0 bases and 0 bases, with 15 bases remaining between them. The germline CDR1 and CDR2 sequences are MNHEY and SMNVEV (reference sequence). The CDR3 region has the DNA TGTGCCAGCAGTTTATCGAGGACAGTAACCTACTCCTACAATGAGCAGTTCTTC. Amino acids: CASSLSRTVTYSYNEQFF.

The V and J genes are TRBV15 and TRBJ2-1; D unresolved. This CDR3 is built from 15 residues. V was shortened by 0 bases and J by 6 bases, with 12 bases between the two germline ends. Germline lookup yields CDR1 LNHNV and CDR2 YYDKDF (reference sequence). This CDR3 reads CATSRDFGMSNEQFF. In DNA, the CDR3 is TGTGCCACCAGCAGAGATTTTGGCATGAGCAATGAGCAGTTCTTC.

This clone has just a few counts. Here the CDR3 DNA reads TGCGCCAGCAGCTTCAACCCGGCGGGAGGGGAGGAGACCCAGTACTTC. It encodes CASSFNPAGGEETQYF. This chain connects TRBV5-1 to TRBJ2-5, with 9 bases identical to TRBD2. J was trimmed by 5 bases and V by 2 bases; bases with no gene match: 10. Germline V CDR1 and CDR2: SGHRS, YFSETQ. The CDR3 is made up of 16 amino acids.

This chain connects TRBV6-5 to TRBJ1-5, with 7 bases matching TRBD1. J gave up 3 bases and V 8 bases, and 7 bases lay outside the gene matches. This CDR3 spans 14 amino acids. Germline CDR1 is MNHEY and CDR2 is SVGAGI. The CDR3 is CASRRDRNNQPQHF. The CDR3 region has the DNA TGTGCCAGCCGCCGGGACAGAAACAATCAGCCCCAGCATTTT.

This rearrangement joins TRBV5-8 to TRBJ2-1; D is ambiguous. The CDR3 length is 15 residues. The germline CDR1 and CDR2 sequences are SGHTS and YDEGEE. Trimming left V 6 bases short and J 0 bases short, with 13 bases between. The CDR3 loop is CASTPRQISYNEQFF. For the CDR3, the DNA is TGTGCCAGCACCCCGAGGCAGATCTCCTACAATGAGCAGTTCTTC.

This clone was seen a single time. The genes are TRBV7-2 and TRBJ2-7, with 16 positions matching TRBD2. Germline lookup yields CDR1 SGHTA and CDR2 FQGNSA. V lost 3 bases and J lost 5; bases outside the gene matches: 7. This CDR3 comprises 17 residues. The CDR3 loop reads CASSLGLAGGPGNEQYF. DNA for the CDR3: TGTGCCAGCAGCTTGGGACTAGCGGGAGGGCCAGGCAACGAGCAGTACTTC.